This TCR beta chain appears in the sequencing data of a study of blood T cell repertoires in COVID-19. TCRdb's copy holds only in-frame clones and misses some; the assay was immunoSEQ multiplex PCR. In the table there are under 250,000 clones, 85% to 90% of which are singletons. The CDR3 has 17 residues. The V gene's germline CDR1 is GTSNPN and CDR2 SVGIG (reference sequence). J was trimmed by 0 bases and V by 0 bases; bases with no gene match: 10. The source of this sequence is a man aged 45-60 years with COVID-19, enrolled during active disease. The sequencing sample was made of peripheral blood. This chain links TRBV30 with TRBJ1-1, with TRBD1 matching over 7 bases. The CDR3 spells CAWSVRGPGQLNTEAFF. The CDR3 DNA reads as TGTGCCTGGAGTGTAAGAGGACCGGGACAGTTGAACACTGAAGCTTTCTTT.